The sequence of this T cell receptor (beta chain) was determined in a study of beta chain features in type 1 diabetes. In total, each donor contributed a single heparinised blood draw that averaged about 100 mL. CD45RO/CCR7/CD25/CD127/CD95/CD27 separated CD4+ naive, central memory, regulatory and stem cell-like memory cells by sorting. Study findings and constraints: Small HLA sub-analyses could not settle whether HLA shapes TCRB rearrangement.

Every isolated RNA sample was fully reverse transcribed, so sequencing captured expressed TCRB transcripts. The study sequenced naive, central memory and regulatory T cell samples to an average of approximately 3.5 million reads. Measured with immunoSEQ multiplex PCR; TCRdb has only the in-frame clones, and not every one. The data contain 300,000 to 350,000 clones, approximately 8% of them singletons. Trimming cost V 4 bases and J 2 bases, with 9 bases left between them. The germline V gene encodes CDR1 SGHRS and CDR2 YFSETQ. This CDR3 comprises 13 residues. Note on this clone: The antigen is undetermined.

This TCR was sampled from a woman between 18 and 30 years old in good health. The V call is TRBV5-1, the J call TRBJ1-1; no clear D. Sequenced: central memory CD4+ T cells from blood. The CDR3 is CASSGDTNTEAFF. CDR3 in DNA: TGCGCCAGCAGCGGAGACACAAACACTGAAGCTTTCTTT.